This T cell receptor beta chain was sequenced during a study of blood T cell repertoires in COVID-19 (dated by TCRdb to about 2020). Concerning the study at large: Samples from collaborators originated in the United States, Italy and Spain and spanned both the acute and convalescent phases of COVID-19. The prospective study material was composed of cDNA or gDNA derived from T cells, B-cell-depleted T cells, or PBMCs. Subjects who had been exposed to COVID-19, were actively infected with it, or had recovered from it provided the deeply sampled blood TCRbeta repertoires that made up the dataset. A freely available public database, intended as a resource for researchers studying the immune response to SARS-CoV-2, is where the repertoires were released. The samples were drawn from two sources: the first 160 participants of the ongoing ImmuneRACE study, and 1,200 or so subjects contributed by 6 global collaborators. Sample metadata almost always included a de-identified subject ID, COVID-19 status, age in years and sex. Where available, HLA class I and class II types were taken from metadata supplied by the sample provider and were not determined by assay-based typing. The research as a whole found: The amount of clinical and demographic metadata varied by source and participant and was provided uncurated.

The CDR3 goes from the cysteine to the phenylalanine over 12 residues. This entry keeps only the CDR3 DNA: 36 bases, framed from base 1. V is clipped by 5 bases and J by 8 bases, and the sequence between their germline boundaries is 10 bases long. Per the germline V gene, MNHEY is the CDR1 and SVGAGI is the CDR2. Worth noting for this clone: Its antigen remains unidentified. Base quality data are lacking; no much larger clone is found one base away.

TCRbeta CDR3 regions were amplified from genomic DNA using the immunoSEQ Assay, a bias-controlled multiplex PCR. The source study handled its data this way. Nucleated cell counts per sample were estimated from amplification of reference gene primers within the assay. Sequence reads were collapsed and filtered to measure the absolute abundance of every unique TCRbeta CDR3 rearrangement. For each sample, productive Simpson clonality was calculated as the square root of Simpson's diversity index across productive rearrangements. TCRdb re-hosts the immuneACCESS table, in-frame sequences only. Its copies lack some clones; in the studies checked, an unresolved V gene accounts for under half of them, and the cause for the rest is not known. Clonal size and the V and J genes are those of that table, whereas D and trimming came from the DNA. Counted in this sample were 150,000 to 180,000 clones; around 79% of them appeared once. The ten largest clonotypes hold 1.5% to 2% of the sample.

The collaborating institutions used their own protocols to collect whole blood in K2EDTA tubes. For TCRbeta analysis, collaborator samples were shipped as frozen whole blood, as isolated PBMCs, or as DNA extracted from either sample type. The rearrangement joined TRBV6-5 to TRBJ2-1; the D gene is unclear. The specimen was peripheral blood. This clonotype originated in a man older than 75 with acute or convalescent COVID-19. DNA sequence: TGTGCCAGCAGTCAAAAGCTGGATGAGCAGTTCTTC. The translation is CASSQKLDEQFF.